These 23 T cell receptor beta chains came from one sample sequenced in a study of HIV-infected children after antiretroviral therapy interruption. Documented treatment: PENTA 11 planned treatment interruption arm or continuous ART arm. A 3' RACE protocol on RNA, with unique molecular identifiers, produced the TCR library. TCRdb re-analysed the 3' RACE reads in MiXCR, keeping a single row per CDR3 protein. The table shows around 15,000 distinct CDR3 sequences, with roughly 3.5% occurring only once. The material sequenced was CD45RA+ CD4+ T cells from PBMCs, taken from a donor given antiretroviral therapy, either interrupted or continuous. Regarding subset: naive CD4+ CD45RA+ CD45RO- T cells. Receptors were obtained from a child aged 2 to 17 with HIV.

This clonotype came up many times. V usage is TRBV12-5 and J usage is TRBJ1-1, with 7 positions matching TRBD1. The CDR3 has 17 residues. After removal of 3 bases from V and 2 bases from J, the junction contained 12 bases not matched to a gene. The germline V gene encodes CDR1 LGHNT and CDR2 FRNRAP. The CDR3 nucleotides are TGTGCTAGTGGTTTACCCAGCGGAGGGGGCTTAAACACTGAAGCTTTCTTT. Translated, it gives CASGLPSGGGLNTEAFF.

This clonotype was observed many times. The chain links TRBV20-1 to TRBJ2-3, with D possibly TRBD1 on 6 matching bases. The CDR3 runs to 15 residues. Germline CDR1 DFQATT, CDR2 SNEGSKA (reference sequence). Trimming cost V 0 bases and J 2 bases, with 12 bases left between them. CDR3 DNA: TGCAGTGCTAGAGATCACGGGACACCCACAGATACGCAGTATTTT. Translated, it gives CSARDHGTPTDTQYF.

The rearrangement uses TRBV15 and TRBJ2-7, with 7 bases lining up with TRBD2. The V gene's germline CDR1 is LNHNV and CDR2 YYDKDF (reference sequence). This CDR3 comprises 13 residues. CDR3 amino acids: CASSRLGGYEQYF. For the CDR3, the DNA is TGTGCTAGCAGTAGACTGGGGGGGTATGAACAGTACTTC.

By its share, this clonotype is medium-sized. Sequence at one end of the junction differs from germline and may be a read error. The chain recombines TRBV29-1 with TRBJ1-1; 7 bases are shared with TRBD1. Germline V lookup: CDR1 SQVTM, CDR2 ANQGSEA. This CDR3 has 13 residues. In DNA form, the CDR3 reads TGCAGCGTTAAAGACAGGGCGGGAACTGAAGCTTTCTTT. Amino acids: CSVKDRAGTEAFF.

This clonotype was recorded at least ten times. The chain carries TRBV7-2 and TRBJ2-7; D not resolved. From germline, CDR1 is SGHTA and CDR2 FQGNSA. CDR3 length: 15 residues. V lost 1 base, J lost 2 bases, and 12 bases lay in between. The CDR3 DNA sequence: TGTGCCAGCAGCTTAGAGGCAGCCATAACCTACGAGCAGTACTTC. This gives the protein CASSLEAAITYEQYF. Based on the CDR3 plus reference TRBV7-2 and TRBJ2-7, the full variable domain is GAGVSQSPSNKVTEKGKDVELRCDPISGHTALYWYRQSLGQGLEFLIYFQGNSAPDKSGLPSDRFSAERTGGSVSTLTIQRTQQEDSAVYLCASSLEAAITYEQYFGPGTRLTVT.

Many counts were recorded for this clonotype. The genes are TRBV20-1 and TRBJ2-7; D gene unclear. Germline CDR1 and CDR2: DFQATT and SNEGSKA (reference sequence). Trimming left V 5 bases short and J 0 bases short, with 14 bases between. The CDR3 spans 14 residues. The CDR3 spells CSASGRSSSYEQYF. The DNA of the CDR3 is TGCAGTGCTTCCGGACGGAGCAGCTCCTACGAGCAGTACTTC.

Many counts were recorded for this clonotype. The V gene is TRBV7-3, the J gene TRBJ2-2; 7 nucleotides match TRBD2. This CDR3 spans 13 amino acids. V lost 5 bases, J lost 5 bases, and 2 bases stayed unmatched. Germline CDR1 is SGHTA and CDR2 is FQGTGA. This chain's CDR3 is CASSGRGTGELFF. In DNA form, the CDR3 reads TGTGCCAGCAGCGGGCGGGGGACCGGGGAGCTGTTTTTT. The full variable domain, with the rest looked up from reference TRBV7-3 and TRBJ2-2, is GAGVSQTPSNKVTEKGKYVELRCDPISGHTALYWYRQSLGQGPEFLIYFQGTGAADDSGLPNDRFFAVRPEGSVSTLKIQRTERGDSAVYLCASSGRGTGELFFGEGSRLTVL.

This clonotype was detected many times. The V call is TRBV6-5, the J call TRBJ1-5; D not certain. The germline V gene encodes CDR1 MNHEY and CDR2 SVGAGI. The CDR3 length is 13 residues. Trimming shortened V by 2 bases and J by 6 bases, and 8 bases separated the two germline ends. This CDR3 reads CASSYREGQPQHF. CDR3 coding DNA: TGTGCCAGCAGTTACAGGGAGGGTCAGCCCCAGCATTTT.

This clonotype came up many times. Mismatch with germline at one junction end may stem from a read error. The rearrangement uses TRBV10-3 and TRBJ2-1; D remains unclear. The germline V gene encodes CDR1 ENHRY and CDR2 SYGVKD. This CDR3 region has 15 residues. This CDR3 reads CASSDAGWYYAEQFF. The CDR3 bases are TGTGCCAGCAGTGATGCAGGCTGGTACTATGCTGAGCAGTTCTTC.

In this sample, this clonotype turned up many times. Here the CDR3 DNA reads TGTGCCAGCAGCTTGGACGCCGGTAATGAGCAGTTCTTC. This encodes CASSLDAGNEQFF. V gene TRBV5-6 combines with J gene TRBJ2-1, with D unclear. Germline CDR1 SGHDT, CDR2 YYEEEE. This CDR3 has 13 residues. Trimming cost V 0 bases and J 7 bases, with 8 bases left between them.

This clonotype was seen ten or more times. The gene calls are TRBV3-1 and TRBJ1-1; tentatively, D is TRBD1 (5 bases). The CDR3 has 15 amino acids. Germline CDR1 LGHDT, CDR2 YNNKEL (reference sequence). Trimming removed 1 base at V and 0 bases at J, with 9 bases between. The CDR3 coding sequence is TGTGCCAGCAGCCAAGCGACAGTCATGAACACTGAAGCTTTCTTT. It is translated as CASSQATVMNTEAFF.

By frequency in the sample, this clonotype is medium-sized. The V gene is TRBV12-3 or TRBV12-4, the J gene TRBJ1-6, with D possibly being TRBD1 (6 bases). Deletions cut 6 bases from V and 0 bases from J, with 15 bases between. CDR3 size: 17 residues. The CDR3 coding sequence is TGTGCCAGCAGCCTATCGGGGGGCAGCTCCTATAATTCACCCCTCCACTTT. Residues: CASSLSGGSSYNSPLHF.

This clonotype was seen repeatedly, ten times or more. V usage is TRBV28 and J usage is TRBJ2-1; TRBD2 matches 8 bases. The length of the CDR3 is 13 residues. After removal of 4 bases from V and 9 bases from J, the junction contained 5 bases not matched to a gene. CDR1 and CDR2 (germline): MDHEN, SYDVKM. The CDR3 region is CASSYSGKLEQFF. In nucleotides, the CDR3 is TGTGCCAGCAGTTATAGCGGGAAGCTTGAGCAGTTCTTC. The complete variable domain, with remaining parts taken from reference TRBV28 and TRBJ2-1, reads DVKVTQSSRYLVKRTGEKVFLECVQDMDHENMFWYRQDPGLGLRLIYFSYDVKMKEKGDIPEGYSVSREKKERFSLILESASTNQTSMYLCASSYSGKLEQFFGPGTRLTVL.

By share, this clonotype ranks as medium-sized. This chain joins TRBV7-8 and TRBJ1-5; D remains ambiguous. Germline-derived CDR1 and CDR2 are SGHVS and FQNEAQ. V lost 5 bases and J 6 bases, leaving 17 bases between the germline ends. The CDR3 has 15 amino acids. The CDR3 is CASSLKPVAPQPQHF. CDR3 DNA: TGTGCCAGCAGCCTCAAACCCGTCGCGCCTCAGCCCCAGCATTTT.

This clonotype was picked up many times. A read error may account for a junction end that differs from germline. The gene calls are TRBV10-3 and TRBJ2-2; D unresolved. CDR1 and CDR2 (germline): ENHRY, SYGVKD. The CDR3 loop spans 13 amino acids. The CDR3 loop reads CASGDADTGQLYF. CDR3 in DNA: TGTGCCAGCGGTGATGCCGACACCGGGCAGCTCTACTTT.

The sample holds many counts of this clonotype. The V and J genes are TRBV19 and TRBJ1-2; no clear D gene. The CDR3 length is 14 residues. Germline V gene sequence: CDR1 LNHDA, CDR2 SQIVND (reference sequence). V lost 7 bases and J 0 bases, leaving 12 bases between the germline ends. CDR3 residues: CASTPTYPNYGYTF. As DNA, the CDR3 is TGTGCCAGTACCCCAACTTACCCTAACTATGGCTACACCTTC.

The sample holds many counts of this clonotype. The chain uses TRBV3-1 and TRBJ2-7; maybe TRBD1 (6 bases). The germline V and J ends were trimmed by 0 bases and 4 bases, with 13 bases remaining between them. CDR1 and CDR2 from the germline V gene are LGHDT and YNNKEL (reference sequence). The CDR3 totals 15 residues. The CDR3 DNA reads as TGTGCCAGCAGCCAAGATCTAACAGGGACGTACGAGCAGTACTTC. This encodes CASSQDLTGTYEQYF.

This clonotype appeared many times. Germline is not matched at one junction end, which may reflect a read error. The V gene is TRBV13, the J gene TRBJ2-3, with 10 bases aligning to TRBD1. The CDR3 length is 14 residues. CDR1 is PRHDT and CDR2 is FYEKMQ in the germline V gene (reference sequence). DNA for the CDR3: TGTGCCAGCTCTCTCGGGACAGGGGAGAACACCTTGTACTTT. The encoded protein is CASSLGTGENTLYF.

This clonotype was seen ten or more times. The chain joins TRBV6-1 to TRBJ1-6; 8 bases are a match to TRBD1. V shed 6 bases, J shed 7 bases, and the junction held 17 bases outside the gene matches. This CDR3 comprises 18 residues. Germline CDR1 reads MNHNS; CDR2 reads SASEGT. The DNA of the CDR3 is TGTGCCAGCAGCGAGGTACCTATGCCGGGACAGGTCAATTCACCCCTCCACTTT. It codes for CASSEVPMPGQVNSPLHF.

This clonotype was recorded at least ten times. The rearrangement joins TRBV29-1 to TRBJ2-7, with D possibly matching TRBD2 (6 bases). Trimming left V 7 bases short and J 10 bases short, with 23 bases between. This CDR3 is 13 amino acids long. Per germline, CDR1 SQVTM and CDR2 ANQGSEA. DNA for the CDR3: TGCAGCGCCCAAACCCCTGGGGGGTCGGATCAGTACTTC. Its protein is CSAQTPGGSDQYF.

V and J are TRBV6-2 or TRBV6-3 and TRBJ1-1, with 9 nucleotides matching TRBD1. This CDR3 has 17 residues. Germline V CDR1 and CDR2: MNHEY, SVGEGT. V was clipped by 5 bases and J by 0 bases; unmatched bases: 10. Here the CDR3 DNA reads TGTGCCAGCAGTCCCGGGACAGGGATATTCATGAACACTGAAGCTTTCTTT. Protein sequence: CASSPGTGIFMNTEAFF.

This clonotype counts as medium-sized. The chain combines TRBV2 with TRBJ1-1; no reliable D call. Germline V lookup: CDR1 SNHLY, CDR2 FYNNEI. This CDR3 is built from 11 residues. V lost 5 bases to trimming and J lost 5 bases, with 6 bases between them. The CDR3 loop is CASSPGTEAFF. The CDR3 nucleotides read TGTGCCAGCAGTCCGGGGACTGAAGCTTTCTTT.

This clonotype was counted many times. The CDR3 coding sequence is TGTGCCATCACCGATTGGACCTCGAACTATGGCTACACCTTC. Protein sequence: CAITDWTSNYGYTF. The chain uses TRBV10-3 and TRBJ1-2; D gene unclear. Trimming removed 7 bases from V and 2 bases from J, with 14 bases in between. The CDR3 sequence is 14 residues long. Germline values: CDR1 ENHRY, CDR2 SYGVKD.